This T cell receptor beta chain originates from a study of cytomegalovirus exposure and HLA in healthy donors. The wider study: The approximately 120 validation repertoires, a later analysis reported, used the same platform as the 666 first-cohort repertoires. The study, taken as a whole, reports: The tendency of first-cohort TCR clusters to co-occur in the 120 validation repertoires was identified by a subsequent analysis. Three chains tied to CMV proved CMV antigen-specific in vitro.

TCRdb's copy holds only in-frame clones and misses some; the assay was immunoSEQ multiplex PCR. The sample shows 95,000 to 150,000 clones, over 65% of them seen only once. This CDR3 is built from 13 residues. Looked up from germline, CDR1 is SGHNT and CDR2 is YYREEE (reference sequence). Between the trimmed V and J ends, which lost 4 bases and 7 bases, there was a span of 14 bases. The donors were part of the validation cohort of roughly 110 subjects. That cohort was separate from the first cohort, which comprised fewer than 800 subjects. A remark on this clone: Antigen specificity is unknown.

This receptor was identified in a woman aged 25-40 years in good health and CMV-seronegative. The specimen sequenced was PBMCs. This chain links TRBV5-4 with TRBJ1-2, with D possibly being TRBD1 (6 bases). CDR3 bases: TGTGCCAGCAGCCCCAGGGGTTTGAGTGGCTACACCTTC. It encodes CASSPRGLSGYTF. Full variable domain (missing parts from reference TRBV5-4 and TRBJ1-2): ETGVTQSPTHLIKTRGQQVTLRCSSQSGHNTVSWYQQALGQGPQFIFQYYREEENGRGNFPPRFSGLQFPNYSSELNVNALELDDSALYLCASSPRGLSGYTFGSGTRLTVV.